This entry is about one TCR beta chain. Antigen specificity is unknown. The data were taken from a study of OX40 agonist ivuxolimab in advanced cancers. Study results and limitations: Those patients achieving a partial response at 0.1-3.0 mg/kg showed among the lowest clonal expansion.

This CDR3 has 14 amino acids. Trimming at V came to 4 bases and at J to 1 base, leaving 4 bases not matched to a gene. CDR1 SGHDT and CDR2 YYEEEE come from the germline V gene. On cycle 4 day 1 and cycle 7 day 1, as well as at baseline, blood was sampled. The assay was immunoSEQ multiplex PCR, and TCRdb's table has in-frame clones only and misses some. In the table there are some 77,000 clones, around 87% of which are singletons. The rearrangement joins TRBV5-6 to TRBJ1-1; 7 bases match TRBD1. Sequenced material: CD4+ or CD8+ T cells sorted from blood, taken in a trial of the OX40 agonist ivuxolimab. The TCR was taken from an adult with an advanced solid tumor such as melanoma, head and neck, liver or kidney cancer. In nucleotides, the CDR3 is TGTGCCAGCAGCAGGGGACAGCCGAACACTGAAGCTTTCTTT. It translates to CASSRGQPNTEAFF.